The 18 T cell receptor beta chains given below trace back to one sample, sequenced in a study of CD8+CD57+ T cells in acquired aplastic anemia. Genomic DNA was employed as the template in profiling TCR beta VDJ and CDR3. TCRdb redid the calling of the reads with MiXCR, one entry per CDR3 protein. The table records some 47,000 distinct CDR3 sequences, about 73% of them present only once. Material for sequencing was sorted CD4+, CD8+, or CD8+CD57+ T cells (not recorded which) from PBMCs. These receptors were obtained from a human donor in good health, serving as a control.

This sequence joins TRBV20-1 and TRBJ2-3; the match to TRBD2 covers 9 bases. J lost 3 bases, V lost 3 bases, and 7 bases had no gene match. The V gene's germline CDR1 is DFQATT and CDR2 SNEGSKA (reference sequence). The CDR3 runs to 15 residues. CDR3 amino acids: CSASSAGGRTDTQYF. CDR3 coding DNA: TGCAGTGCTAGCTCCGCGGGGGGGCGGACAGATACGCAGTATTTT.

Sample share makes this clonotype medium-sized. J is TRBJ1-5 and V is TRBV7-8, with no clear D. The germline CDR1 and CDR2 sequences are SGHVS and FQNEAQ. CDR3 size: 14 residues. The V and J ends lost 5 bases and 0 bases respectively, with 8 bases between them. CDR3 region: CASSPTSSNQPQHF. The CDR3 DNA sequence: TGTGCCAGCAGCCCGACAAGTAGCAATCAGCCCCAGCATTTT.

The CDR3 nucleotides are TGTGCCAGCAGAGATACAGGGAGTTATGGCTACACCTTC. Protein sequence: CASRDTGSYGYTF. The chain employs TRBV2 and TRBJ1-2; TRBD1 is a possible D gene (6 bases). This CDR3 has 13 residues. Trimming pared 6 bases from V and 5 bases from J, leaving 13 bases between. The germline CDR1 and CDR2 sequences are SNHLY and FYNNEI. The full variable domain, with the rest looked up from reference TRBV2 and TRBJ1-2, is EPEVTQTPSHQVTQMGQEVILRCVPISNHLYFYWYRQILGQKVEFLVSFYNNEISEKSEIFDDQFSVERPDGSNFTLKIRSTKLEDSAMYFCASRDTGSYGYTFGSGTRLTVV.

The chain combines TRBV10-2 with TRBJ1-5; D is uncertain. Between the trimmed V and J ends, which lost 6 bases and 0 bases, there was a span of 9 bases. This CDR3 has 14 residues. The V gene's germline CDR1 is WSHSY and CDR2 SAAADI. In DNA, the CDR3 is TGCGCCAGCAGGAAGGGCGATAGCAATCAGCCCCAGCATTTT. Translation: CASRKGDSNQPQHF.

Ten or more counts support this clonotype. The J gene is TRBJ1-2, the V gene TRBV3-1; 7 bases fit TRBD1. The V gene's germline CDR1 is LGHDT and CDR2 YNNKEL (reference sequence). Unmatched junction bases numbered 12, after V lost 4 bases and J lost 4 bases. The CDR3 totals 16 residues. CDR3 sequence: CASSRLGQANSYGYTF. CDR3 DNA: TGTGCCAGCAGCCGACTTGGACAGGCGAACAGCTATGGCTACACCTTC.

Here the CDR3 DNA reads TGCAGTGCTCATCATTCGGGACTAGCAGCCTACGAGCAGTACTTC. Its translation: CSAHHSGLAAYEQYF. V gene TRBV20-1 combines with J gene TRBJ2-7; 9 bases fit TRBD2. Germline loops: CDR1 DFQATT, CDR2 SNEGSKA (reference sequence). V dropped 5 bases and J dropped 2; count of bases not matched to a gene: 10. The CDR3 consists of 15 residues.

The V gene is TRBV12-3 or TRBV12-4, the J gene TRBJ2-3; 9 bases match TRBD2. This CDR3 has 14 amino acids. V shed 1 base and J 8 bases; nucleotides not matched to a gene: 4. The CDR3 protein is CASSLVGGLATQYF. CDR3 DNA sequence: TGTGCCAGCAGTTTAGTCGGGGGACTAGCTACGCAGTATTTT.

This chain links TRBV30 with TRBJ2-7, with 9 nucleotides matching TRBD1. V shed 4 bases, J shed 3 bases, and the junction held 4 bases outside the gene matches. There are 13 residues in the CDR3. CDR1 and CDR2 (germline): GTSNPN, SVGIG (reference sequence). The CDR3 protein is CAWTPGQGYEQYF. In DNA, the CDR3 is TGTGCCTGGACTCCGGGACAGGGCTACGAGCAGTACTTC.

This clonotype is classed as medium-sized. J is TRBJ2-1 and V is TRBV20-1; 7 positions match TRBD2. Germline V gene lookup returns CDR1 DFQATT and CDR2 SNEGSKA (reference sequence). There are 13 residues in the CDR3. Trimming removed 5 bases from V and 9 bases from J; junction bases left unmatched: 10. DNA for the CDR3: TGCAGTGCTCCCAGGGAGGGCATCGGTGAGCAGTTCTTC. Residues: CSAPREGIGEQFF.

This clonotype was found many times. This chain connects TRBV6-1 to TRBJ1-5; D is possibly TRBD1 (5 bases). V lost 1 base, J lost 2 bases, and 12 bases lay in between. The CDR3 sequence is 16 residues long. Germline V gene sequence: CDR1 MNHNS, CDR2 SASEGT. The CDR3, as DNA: TGTGCCAGCAGTGAAGAGGGAGGGGCAGGCAATCAGCCCCAGCATTTT. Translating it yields CASSEEGGAGNQPQHF.

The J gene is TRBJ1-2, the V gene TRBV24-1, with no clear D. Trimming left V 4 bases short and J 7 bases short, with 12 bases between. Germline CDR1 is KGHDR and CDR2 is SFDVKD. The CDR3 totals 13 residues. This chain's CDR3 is CATSDPPGGGYTF. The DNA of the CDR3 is TGTGCCACCAGTGACCCTCCCGGAGGTGGCTACACCTTC.

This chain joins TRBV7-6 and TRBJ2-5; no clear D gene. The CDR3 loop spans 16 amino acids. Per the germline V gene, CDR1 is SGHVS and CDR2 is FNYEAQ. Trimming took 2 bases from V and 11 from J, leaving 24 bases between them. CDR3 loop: CASSLFRGVSYNEQYF. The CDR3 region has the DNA TGTGCCAGCAGCTTATTCAGAGGAGTCTCCTACAATGAGCAGTACTTC.

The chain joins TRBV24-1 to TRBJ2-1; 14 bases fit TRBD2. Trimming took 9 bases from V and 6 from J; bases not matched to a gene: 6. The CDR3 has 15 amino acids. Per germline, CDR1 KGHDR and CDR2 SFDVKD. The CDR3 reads CATGTSGRSSNEQFF. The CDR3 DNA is TGTGCCACCGGGACTAGCGGGAGATCTTCCAATGAGCAGTTCTTC.

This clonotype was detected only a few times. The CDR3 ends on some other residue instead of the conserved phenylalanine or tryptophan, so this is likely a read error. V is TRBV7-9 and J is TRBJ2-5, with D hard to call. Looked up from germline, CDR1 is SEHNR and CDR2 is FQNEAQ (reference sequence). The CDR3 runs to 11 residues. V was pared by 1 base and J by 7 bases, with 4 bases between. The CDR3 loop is CASSLGGTQYL. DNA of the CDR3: TGTGCCAGCAGCTTAGGGGGGACCCAGTACCTC.

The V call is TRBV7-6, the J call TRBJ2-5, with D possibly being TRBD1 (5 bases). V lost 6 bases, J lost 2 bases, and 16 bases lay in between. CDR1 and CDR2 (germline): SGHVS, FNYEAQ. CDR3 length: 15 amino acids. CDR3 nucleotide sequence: TGTGCCAGCAGTCCCACCTCGACAGTGCAAGAGACCCAGTACTTC. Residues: CASSPTSTVQETQYF.

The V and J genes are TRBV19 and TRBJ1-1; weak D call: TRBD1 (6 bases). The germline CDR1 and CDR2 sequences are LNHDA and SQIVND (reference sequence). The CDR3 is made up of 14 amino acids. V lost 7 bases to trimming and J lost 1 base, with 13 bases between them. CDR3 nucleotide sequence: TGTGCCAGTAAGCGCCGGGACACGAACACTGAAGCTTTCTTT. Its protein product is CASKRRDTNTEAFF.

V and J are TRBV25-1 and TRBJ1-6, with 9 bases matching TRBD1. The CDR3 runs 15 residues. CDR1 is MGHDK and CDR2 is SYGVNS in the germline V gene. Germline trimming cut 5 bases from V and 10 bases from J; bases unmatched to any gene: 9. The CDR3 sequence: CASSQTGTGLSPLHF. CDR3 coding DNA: TGTGCCAGCAGTCAGACCGGGACAGGGTTGTCACCCCTCCACTTT.

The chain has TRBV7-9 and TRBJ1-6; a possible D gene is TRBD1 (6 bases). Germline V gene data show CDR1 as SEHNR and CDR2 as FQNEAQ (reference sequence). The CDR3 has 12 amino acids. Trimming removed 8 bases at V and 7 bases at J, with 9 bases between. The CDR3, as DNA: TGTGCCAGCGGCAGGGGAAATTCACCCCTCCACTTT. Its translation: CASGRGNSPLHF.